This entry lists 28 T cell receptor beta chains sequenced from one sample in a study of blood T cell repertoires in COVID-19. Profiled with immunoSEQ multiplex PCR; TCRdb holds only in-frame clones, not every one. The repertoire holds 250,000 to 350,000 clones, under 90% seen once, with about 0.94% in the top ten. Sequenced material: peripheral blood. Receptor source: a woman between 40 and 55 years old who had recovered from COVID-19.

The chain is built from TRBV2 and TRBJ1-2; possible D gene TRBD1, 6 bases. Trimming left V 6 bases short and J 2 bases short, with 7 bases between. Germline CDR1 SNHLY, CDR2 FYNNEI. This CDR3 comprises 12 residues. Here the CDR3 reads CASRDRNYGYTF. CDR3 coding DNA: TGTGCCAGCAGGGACAGAAACTATGGCTACACCTTC.

In its sample, this clone was seen a few times. At one boundary the junction diverges from the germline segment, which might be a read error. The chain recombines TRBV3-1 (or the pseudogene TRBV3-2) with TRBJ2-7; tentative D call: TRBD2 (6 bases). Germline V gene lookup returns CDR1 LGHDT and CDR2 YNNKEL (reference sequence). The length of the CDR3 is 12 residues. CDR3 nucleotide sequence: TGTGCCAGCAGCCAAGTTTTGGGGACTCCTAGCTTC. Its translation is CASSQVLGTPSF.

The chain joins TRBV6-1 to TRBJ1-2; TRBD1 matches at 8 bases. From germline, CDR1 is MNHNS and CDR2 SASEGT. J lost 7 bases, V lost 2 bases, and 6 bases had no gene match. This CDR3 contains 14 residues. CDR3 nucleotides: TGTGCCAGCAGTGAACAGGGGGCGCAGGGTGGCTACACCTTC. Residues: CASSEQGAQGGYTF.

The gene calls are TRBV21-1 and TRBJ2-1; the table's TRBD2 call for D was not verified on the DNA. TRBV21-1 is a recognized pseudogene. The CDR3 runs 19 residues. CDR3 region: CASSKDGRLAGACYNEQFF. The CDR3 nucleotides are TGTGCCAGCAGCAAAGATGGTCGCCTAGCGGGAGCTTGTTACAATGAGCAGTTCTTC.

The V and J genes are TRBV13 and TRBJ2-1, with TRBD1 identical over 7 bases. The CDR3 is 15 amino acids. CDR1 PRHDT and CDR2 FYEKMQ come from the germline V gene (reference sequence). The junction had 10 bases not matched to a gene; V was cut back by 7 bases and J by 4 bases. The CDR3 spells CASTRGTASYNEQFF. CDR3 nucleotides: TGTGCCAGCACCCGAGGGACAGCATCTTACAATGAGCAGTTCTTC.

Concerning this clone itself: Additional DNA sequences in this sample encode the identical CDR3. The chain has TRBV19 and TRBJ2-3, with 13 bases that match TRBD2. The J segment lost 4 bases and the V segment lost 6 bases, leaving 4 bases of the junction unmatched. Germline values: CDR1 LNHDA, CDR2 SQIVND (reference sequence). The CDR3 length is 15 residues. The CDR3 is CASSRTSGSSDTQYF. CDR3 coding DNA: TGTGCCAGTAGCCGGACTAGCGGGAGTTCAGATACGCAGTATTTT.

This clone was observed a handful of times. The V and J genes are TRBV3-1 (or the pseudogene TRBV3-2) and TRBJ2-1, with 9 bases aligning to TRBD2. The CDR3 has 18 amino acids. J lost 0 bases, V lost 4 bases, and 10 bases had no gene match. The germline V gene encodes CDR1 LGHDT and CDR2 YNNKEL (reference sequence). CDR3 sequence (DNA): TGTGCCAGCAGCCCAGAGGCTAGCGGGATGATCTCCTACAATGAGCAGTTCTTC. Translated, it gives CASSPEASGMISYNEQFF.

The chain joins TRBV28 to TRBJ2-7; TRBD2 aligns across 13 bases. V lost 7 bases to trimming and J lost 2 bases; unmatched junction nucleotides: 8. The CDR3 totals 16 residues. The germline gives CDR1 MDHEN, CDR2 SYDVKM. The chain's CDR3 is CASTHPGTSGTYEQYF. The CDR3 nucleotides are TGTGCCAGCACACACCCCGGGACTAGCGGGACCTACGAGCAGTACTTC.

J is TRBJ2-7 and V is TRBV21-1; the table's D call, TRBD1, was not checked against the DNA. TRBV21-1 is tagged as a pseudogene. The CDR3 consists of 18 residues. CDR3 in DNA: TGTGCCAGCAGCCGAACTAACAAGACAGGGAAAGAGCACTACGAGCAGTACTTC. Translation gives CASSRTNKTGKEHYEQYF.

V gene TRBV7-3 combines with J gene TRBJ1-2; 12 positions match TRBD1. Trimming removed 0 bases from V and 3 bases from J; junction bases left unmatched: 14. Germline V gene sequence: CDR1 SGHTA, CDR2 FQGTGA. CDR3 length equals 20 residues. CDR3 nucleotide sequence: TGTGCCAGCAGCTTAACTGGTACCCGGGACAGGGGGCGCTTGGACTATGGCTACACCTTC. Protein sequence: CASSLTGTRDRGRLDYGYTF.

This chain uses TRBV27 with TRBJ2-1; 14 nucleotides agree with TRBD2. Germline assignment: CDR1 MNHEY and CDR2 SMNVEV (reference sequence). With V trimmed by 5 bases and J by 10 bases, 4 bases remained unmatched. This CDR3 contains 14 residues. The CDR3 here is CASSGLAGGGEQFF. The CDR3 DNA reads TGTGCCAGCAGTGGACTAGCGGGAGGTGGGGAGCAGTTCTTC.

The CDR3 nucleotides are TGTGCCAGCAGCTTAGTCCTTGCGGGGAGCACAGATACGCAGTATTTT. It is translated as CASSLVLAGSTDTQYF. The chain uses TRBV7-3 and TRBJ2-3; D is possibly TRBD2 (6 bases). The CDR3 sequence is 16 residues long. Per germline, CDR1 SGHTA and CDR2 FQGTGA. V dropped 2 bases and J dropped 0 bases, with 12 bases sitting between them.

This clone occurred once. V and J are TRBV19 and TRBJ2-5; TRBD1 matches at 9 bases. Germline CDR1 is LNHDA and CDR2 is SQIVND (reference sequence). This CDR3 has 16 residues. Trimming took 1 base from V and 5 from J; bases not matched to a gene: 8. The CDR3 sequence is CASSIGGTGYGETQYF. CDR3 DNA sequence: TGTGCCAGTAGTATAGGGGGGACAGGGTATGGGGAGACCCAGTACTTC.

The V gene is TRBV2, the J gene TRBJ1-3; no clear D. V lost 3 bases, J lost 4 bases, and 19 bases lay in between. The CDR3 loop spans 17 amino acids. Germline CDR1 is SNHLY and CDR2 is FYNNEI. CDR3 DNA sequence: TGTGCCAGCAGTGACCCGGTAGCTGCCTCAACCGGAAACACCATATATTTT. Its translation is CASSDPVAASTGNTIYF. Full variable domain (rest looked up from reference TRBV2 and TRBJ1-3): EPEVTQTPSHQVTQMGQEVILRCVPISNHLYFYWYRQILGQKVEFLVSFYNNEISEKSEIFDDQFSVERPDGSNFTLKIRSTKLEDSAMYFCASSDPVAASTGNTIYFGEGSWLTVV.

The chain uses TRBV3-1 (or the pseudogene TRBV3-2) and TRBJ1-1, with TRBD1 matching 9 bases. J gave up 6 bases and V 4 bases, and 3 bases lay outside the gene matches. This CDR3 is 13 amino acids long. CDR1 is LGHDT, CDR2 YNNKEL, per germline (reference sequence). The CDR3 protein is CASSPRTGAEAFF. CDR3 coding DNA: TGTGCCAGCAGCCCCCGGACAGGGGCTGAAGCTTTCTTT.

The chain uses TRBV25-1 and TRBJ2-3, with TRBD1 matching over 8 bases. The CDR3 runs to 13 residues. The germline V gene encodes CDR1 MGHDK and CDR2 SYGVNS. After removal of 8 bases from V and 4 bases from J, the junction contained 5 bases not matched to a gene. This CDR3 reads CASQDRGADTQYF. CDR3 coding DNA: TGTGCCAGCCAAGACAGGGGCGCAGATACGCAGTATTTT. Full variable domain (rest looked up from reference TRBV25-1 and TRBJ2-3): EADIYQTPRYLVIGTGKKITLECSQTMGHDKMYWYQQDPGMELHLIHYSYGVNSTEKGDLSSESTVSRIRTEHFPLTLESARPSHTSQYLCASQDRGADTQYFGPGTRLTVL.

The chain is built from TRBV5-4 and TRBJ2-3, with D possibly matching TRBD1 (5 bases). The CDR3 contains 14 residues. The V gene's germline CDR1 is SGHNT and CDR2 YYREEE (reference sequence). The V and J ends lost 1 base and 4 bases respectively, with 10 bases between them. DNA for the CDR3: TGTGCCAGCAGCTTGCTCCTAGGGGCAGATACGCAGTATTTT. It specifies CASSLLLGADTQYF.

The chain has TRBV5-5 and TRBJ2-3; 7 nucleotides line up with TRBD2. Trimming took 2 bases from V and 6 from J; bases not matched to a gene: 12. This CDR3 spans 16 amino acids. CDR1 is SGHKS and CDR2 is YYEKEE in the germline V gene (reference sequence). The CDR3 reads CASSFGGAGTRDTQYF. CDR3 nucleotides: TGTGCCAGCAGCTTCGGGGGAGCGGGAACTCGTGATACGCAGTATTTT.

The chain recombines TRBV4-1 with TRBJ2-1, with 7 bases aligning to TRBD2. V lost 6 bases, J lost 6 bases, and 8 bases stayed unmatched. The CDR3 is 14 amino acids. Germline lookup yields CDR1 MGHRA and CDR2 YSYEKL. The CDR3 loop reads CASRQEREVNEQFF. In DNA form, the CDR3 reads TGCGCCAGCAGACAGGAACGGGAGGTCAATGAGCAGTTCTTC.

J is TRBJ2-1 and V is TRBV3-1 (or the pseudogene TRBV3-2); 11 bases agree with TRBD2. With V trimmed by 2 bases and J by 4 bases, 4 bases remained unmatched. Germline CDR1 LGHDT, CDR2 YNNKEL (reference sequence). This CDR3 has 16 residues. The CDR3 loop is CASSQLLAGAYNEQFF. The CDR3 DNA sequence: TGTGCCAGCAGCCAACTACTAGCGGGAGCTTACAATGAGCAGTTCTTC.

This clone was seen a handful of times. The chain joins TRBV30 to TRBJ2-1; D may be TRBD2 (6 bases). The V and J ends lost 5 bases and 6 bases respectively, with 14 bases between them. Germline V gene lookup returns CDR1 GTSNPN and CDR2 SVGIG (reference sequence). This CDR3 comprises 13 residues. CDR3 bases: TGTGCCTGGGCCCTCGGCGGGATCAATGAGCAGTTCTTC. Translating it yields CAWALGGINEQFF.

This chain joins TRBV27 and TRBJ1-1; D is unclear. V lost 4 bases and J 4 bases, leaving 10 bases between the germline ends. Germline-derived CDR1 and CDR2 are MNHEY and SMNVEV (reference sequence). This CDR3 is 13 amino acids long. The CDR3: CASSYQRGTEAFF. CDR3 sequence (DNA): TGTGCCAGCAGTTATCAGAGAGGCACTGAAGCTTTCTTT.

The J gene is TRBJ1-2, the V gene TRBV6-1; maybe TRBD1 (5 bases). From germline, CDR1 is MNHNS and CDR2 SASEGT. This CDR3 has 12 residues. V was clipped by 2 bases and J by 4 bases, with 5 bases between them. This CDR3 reads CASSEQGYGYTF. Written as DNA, the CDR3 is TGTGCCAGCAGTGAACAGGGCTATGGCTACACCTTC.

The rearrangement links TRBV12-3 or TRBV12-4 to TRBJ1-2; TRBD1 matches 7 bases. Germline trimming cut 6 bases from V and 3 bases from J; bases unmatched to any gene: 4. This CDR3 region has 13 residues. In DNA form, the CDR3 reads TGTGCCAGCAGGCGACAGGGAGACTATGGCTACACCTTC. This sequence encodes CASRRQGDYGYTF.

The chain is built from TRBV20-1 and TRBJ2-1; D is unclear. CDR1 and CDR2 (germline): DFQATT, SNEGSKA (reference sequence). CDR3 size: 11 residues. Deletions cut 2 bases from V and 7 bases from J, with 6 bases between. In DNA form, the CDR3 reads TGCAGTGCTAGACTAGGAAATGAGCAGTTCTTC. Encoded protein: CSARLGNEQFF.

The chain uses TRBV9 and TRBJ1-2, with 7 bases fitting TRBD1. With V trimmed by 6 bases and J by 3 bases, 8 bases remained unmatched. The CDR3 consists of 14 residues. Germline V gives CDR1 SGDLS, CDR2 YYNGEE. CDR3 nucleotides: TGTGCCAGCACCCCTACCGGGACAGACTATGGCTACACCTTC. Its translation: CASTPTGTDYGYTF.

The chain couples TRBV5-6 to TRBJ1-2; D gene ambiguous. The ends were cut back, 0 bases at V and 4 bases at J, with 10 bases in the middle. There are 14 residues in the CDR3. Germline CDR1 is SGHDT and CDR2 is YYEEEE. The CDR3 region has the DNA TGTGCCAGCAGCTTGGGTAGGCAGGCCTATGGCTACACCTTC. As protein: CASSLGRQAYGYTF.

V usage is TRBV18 and J usage is TRBJ1-1; D is undetermined. The germline V gene has CDR1 KGHSH and CDR2 LQKENI. The CDR3 is 12 residues long. The V gene lost 6 bases and the J gene lost 9 bases, with 14 bases spanning the gap. The CDR3 is CASSSDTTQAFF. The CDR3 bases are TGTGCCAGCTCGTCCGACACGACACAAGCTTTCTTT.